The entry below gives a single TCR beta chain sequence along with its context. A second about 7 to 12 cycle PCR used barcoded and J-beta primers. TCRdb passed the 5' RACE reads through MiXCR, listing each CDR3 protein once. This repertoire shows about 760,000 distinct CDR3 sequences, roughly three fifths found once; its top ten account for 25% to 30%. The data belong to a study of blood T cells in healthy people across ages. The CDR3 spans 19 residues. The germline CDR1 and CDR2 sequences are SGHAT and FQNNGV. With V trimmed by 2 bases and J by 0 bases, 11 bases remained unmatched. The specimen sequenced was blood. The receptor was derived from a middle-aged man in good health. The V gene is TRBV11-2, the J gene TRBJ2-1, with 9 bases identical to TRBD2. CDR3 amino acids: CASSLKIAGAPSSYNEQFF. As DNA, the CDR3 is TGTGCCAGCAGCTTAAAAATAGCGGGAGCCCCGAGCTCCTACAATGAGCAGTTCTTC.